This TCR beta chain appears in the sequencing data of a study of cytomegalovirus exposure and HLA in healthy donors. Regarding the study as a whole: Researchers reported that a few CMV-associated chains were confirmed in vitro as CMV antigen-specific.

Remarks on this clone: The antigen remains unidentified.

In the PCR, 60 Vbeta and 13 Jbeta primers were used. Produced via immunoSEQ multiplex PCR; TCRdb's table is partial and in-frame only. The sample records 250,000 to 350,000 clones, roughly 88% being singletons. J lost 6 bases, V lost 3 bases, and 6 bases had no gene match. The germline V gene encodes CDR1 SGHTS and CDR2 YDEGEE. This CDR3 is built from 15 residues. The chain uses TRBV5-8 and TRBJ2-3; 11 bases match TRBD1. Material: PBMCs. The clonotype originates from a man aged 35-49 years in good health and CMV-seropositive. The CDR3 loop is CASSSGQGASDTQYF. Here the CDR3 DNA reads TGTGCCAGCAGCTCCGGACAGGGGGCATCCGATACGCAGTATTTT.